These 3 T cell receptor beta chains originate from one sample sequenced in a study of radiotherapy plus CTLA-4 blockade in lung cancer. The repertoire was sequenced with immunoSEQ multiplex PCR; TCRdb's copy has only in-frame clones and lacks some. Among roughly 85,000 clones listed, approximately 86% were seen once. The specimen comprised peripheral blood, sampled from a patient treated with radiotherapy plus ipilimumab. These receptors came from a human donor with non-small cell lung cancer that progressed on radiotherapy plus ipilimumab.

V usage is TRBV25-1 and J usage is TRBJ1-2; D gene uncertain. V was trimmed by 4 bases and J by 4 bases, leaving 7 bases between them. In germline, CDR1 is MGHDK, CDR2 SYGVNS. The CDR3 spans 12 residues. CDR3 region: CASSAGIYGYTF. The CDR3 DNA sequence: TGTGCCAGCAGTGCCGGTATCTATGGCTACACCTTC.

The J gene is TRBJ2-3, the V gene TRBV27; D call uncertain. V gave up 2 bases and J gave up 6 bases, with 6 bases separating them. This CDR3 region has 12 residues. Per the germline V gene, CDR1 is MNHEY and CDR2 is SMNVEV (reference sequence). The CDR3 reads CASSLPPDTQYF. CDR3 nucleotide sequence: TGTGCCAGCAGTTTACCTCCGGATACGCAGTATTTT.

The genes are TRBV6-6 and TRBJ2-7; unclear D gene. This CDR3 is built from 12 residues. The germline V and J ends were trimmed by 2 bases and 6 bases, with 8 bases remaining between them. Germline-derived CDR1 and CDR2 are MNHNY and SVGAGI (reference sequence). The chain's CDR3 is CASSYAMTEQYF. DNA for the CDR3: TGTGCCAGCAGTTACGCGATGACCGAGCAGTACTTC.